The 26 T cell receptor beta chains in this list originate from one sample, sequenced in a study of blood T cells in healthy people across ages. With a J-beta primer mix and a sample-barcoded 5' primer, a second PCR ran roughly 7 to 11 cycles. TCRdb reprocessed the 5' RACE reads with MiXCR, giving one entry per CDR3 protein. The sample lists some 550,000 distinct CDR3 sequences, 47% occurring once. Sequenced sample: blood. These receptors all come from a man older than 75 in good health.

The V gene is TRBV6-1, the J gene TRBJ2-7, with 8 bases that match TRBD1. CDR3 size: 14 residues. Germline V gene data show CDR1 as MNHNS and CDR2 as SASEGT. Unmatched junction bases numbered 8, after V lost 5 bases and J lost 5 bases. CDR3 sequence (DNA): TGTGCCAGCAGTCGGGACAGGATAAGGGACGAGCAGTACTTC. Its translation is CASSRDRIRDEQYF.

The chain links TRBV6-2 or TRBV6-3 to TRBJ2-6, with unresolved D. The ends were cut back, 6 bases at V and 4 bases at J, with 10 bases in the middle. The CDR3 has 14 residues. Germline CDR1 reads MNHEY; CDR2 reads SVGEGT. CDR3 DNA: TGTGCCAGCAGCCCCGTGGCGGGGGCCAACGTCCTGACTTTC. Amino acid sequence: CASSPVAGANVLTF.

This clonotype was found a few times. For the CDR3, the DNA is TGTGCCAGCAGCCAGACTAGAAGCACAGATACGCAGTATTTT. Residues: CASSQTRSTDTQYF. This sequence joins TRBV7-2 and TRBJ2-3; maybe TRBD2 (6 bases). The V gene lost 5 bases and the J gene lost 0 bases, with 9 bases spanning the gap. Germline V lookup: CDR1 SGHTA, CDR2 FQGNSA. The CDR3 loop spans 14 amino acids.

The chain couples TRBV7-3 to TRBJ2-1; D assignment may be TRBD1 or TRBD2 (6 bases each). CDR1 is SGHTA, CDR2 FQGTGA, per germline. Trimming stripped 5 bases from V and 10 bases from J, with 15 bases between. The CDR3 runs to 13 residues. The DNA of the CDR3 is TGTGCCAGCAGCCTAGGGGGAGGAGAGGAGCAGTTCTTC. Protein: CASSLGGGEEQFF. The variable domain in full, with the rest retrieved from reference TRBV7-3 and TRBJ2-1, is GAGVSQTPSNKVTEKGKYVELRCDPISGHTALYWYRQSLGQGPEFLIYFQGTGAADDSGLPNDRFFAVRPEGSVSTLKIQRTERGDSAVYLCASSLGGGEEQFFGPGTRLTVL.

The chain is built from TRBV24-1 and TRBJ2-1; D may be TRBD1 or TRBD2 (5 bases each). This CDR3 contains 15 residues. The V gene lost 6 bases and the J gene lost 0 bases, with 11 bases spanning the gap. Per the germline V gene, CDR1 is KGHDR and CDR2 is SFDVKD. CDR3 sequence reads: CATSPGTHSYNEQFF. CDR3 in DNA: TGTGCCACCAGTCCCGGGACGCACTCCTACAATGAGCAGTTCTTC.

The chain uses TRBV30 and TRBJ2-7; D is possibly TRBD1 (5 bases). From germline, CDR1 is GTSNPN and CDR2 SVGIG (reference sequence). Trimming left V 2 bases short and J 3 bases short, with 14 bases between. CDR3 length equals 14 residues. CDR3 DNA sequence: TGTGCCTGGAGTCCCAGCGCAGGGAACTACGAGCAGTACTTC. It is translated as CAWSPSAGNYEQYF.

The chain is built from TRBV7-3 and TRBJ2-4; 9 nucleotides match TRBD1. Germline CDR1 reads SGHTA; CDR2 reads FQGTGA. The CDR3 has 17 amino acids. The ends lost 1 base at V and 6 bases at J; junction bases unmatched: 10. CDR3 nucleotides: TGTGCCAGCAGCTTAATTGGGGGGGGACAGGGCGGAAACATTCAGTACTTC. The encoded protein is CASSLIGGGQGGNIQYF.

This clonotype was detected ten times or more. CDR3: CASSRQAYEQYF. The CDR3 DNA is TGTGCCAGCAGTCGACAGGCCTACGAGCAGTACTTC. The chain carries TRBV6-6 and TRBJ2-7, with a tentative D call TRBD1 (6 bases). V lost 5 bases, J lost 2 bases, and 7 bases lay in between. The V gene's germline CDR1 is MNHNY and CDR2 SVGAGI (reference sequence). There are 12 residues in the CDR3.

The gene calls are TRBV2 and TRBJ2-1; D unclear. Deletions cut 3 bases from V and 15 bases from J, with 12 bases between. This CDR3 contains 11 residues. Per the germline V gene, CDR1 is SNHLY and CDR2 is FYNNEI. The CDR3 sequence: CASSDWEAPFF. The CDR3 DNA is TGTGCCAGCAGTGACTGGGAAGCGCCGTTCTTC.

As concerns this clonotype: Being one base from a much bigger clone, this may be a read error. This chain joins TRBV5-6 and TRBJ2-5; tentatively, D is TRBD1 (5 bases). This CDR3 spans 15 amino acids. V lost 3 bases and J 2 bases, leaving 14 bases between the germline ends. Germline CDR1 SGHDT, CDR2 YYEEEE. The CDR3 reads CASSWGLVGQETQYF. For the CDR3, the DNA is TGTGCCAGCAGCTGGGGCCTAGTGGGACAAGAGACCCAGTACTTC.

This chain uses TRBV7-9 with TRBJ2-1; maybe TRBD1 (8 bases). The V end was cut by 2 bases, the J end by 6 bases, with 23 bases between. The germline CDR1 and CDR2 sequences are SEHNR and FQNEAQ (reference sequence). CDR3 size: 18 residues. CDR3 protein: CASSLYRGRGGVGNEQFF. The DNA of the CDR3 is TGTGCCAGCAGCTTATACAGGGGGAGGGGAGGAGTTGGCAATGAGCAGTTCTTC.

Ten or more counts support this clonotype. The V call is TRBV11-1, the J call TRBJ1-2; D unclear. Trimming pared 3 bases from V and 4 bases from J, leaving 12 bases between. This CDR3 comprises 14 residues. From germline, CDR1 is SGHAT and CDR2 FQDESV (reference sequence). This CDR3 is CASSFRWQGYGYTF. The CDR3 DNA follows: TGTGCCAGCAGCTTTAGGTGGCAAGGCTATGGCTACACCTTC. Combining the CDR3 with reference TRBV11-1 and TRBJ1-2 gives the whole variable domain EAEVAQSPRYKITEKSQAVAFWCDPISGHATLYWYRQILGQGPELLVQFQDESVVDDSQLPKDRFSAERLKGVDSTLKIQPAELGDSAMYLCASSFRWQGYGYTFGSGTRLTVV.

V usage is TRBV15 and J usage is TRBJ2-1; D ambiguous. The germline V gene has CDR1 LNHNV and CDR2 YYDKDF (reference sequence). CDR3 length equals 13 residues. The V end lost 1 base, the J end lost 4 bases, and 5 bases lay between the germline ends. In DNA, the CDR3 is TGTGCCACCAGCAGAGCGCGTTACAATGAGCAGTTCTTC. This encodes CATSRARYNEQFF.

This clonotype was counted a few times. The rearrangement links TRBV20-1 to TRBJ2-7, with TRBD2 identical over 10 bases. CDR1 is DFQATT, CDR2 SNEGSKA, per germline (reference sequence). The CDR3 length is 15 residues. Trimming removed 8 bases from V and 3 bases from J; junction bases left unmatched: 13. Here the CDR3 DNA reads TGCAGTACCAAATCTACTAGCGGGGCGAGCTACGAGCAGTACTTC. Translated: CSTKSTSGASYEQYF.

CDR3 region: CASSPGLFGEQYF. In nucleotides, the CDR3 is TGTGCCAGCAGCCCCGGACTTTTCGGCGAGCAGTACTTC. The rearrangement joins TRBV7-3 to TRBJ2-7; D is possibly TRBD2 (5 bases). CDR3 length: 13 amino acids. CDR1 is SGHTA, CDR2 FQGTGA, per germline. With 5 bases removed from V and 6 bases from J, the gap between germline ends came to 14 bases.

This clonotype was detected many times. The V call is TRBV6-6, the J call TRBJ1-5; D is unresolved. This CDR3 comprises 14 residues. Germline-derived CDR1 and CDR2 are MNHNY and SVGAGI (reference sequence). Trimming stripped 6 bases from V and 7 bases from J, with 16 bases between. As DNA, the CDR3 is TGTGCCAGCAGCCGAGACCGGGGAGGGCAGCCCCAGCATTTT. Translating gives CASSRDRGGQPQHF.

The chain recombines TRBV20-1 with TRBJ2-1; a possible D gene is TRBD2 (7 bases). Germline V lookup: CDR1 DFQATT, CDR2 SNEGSKA (reference sequence). CDR3 length: 12 amino acids. Trimming removed 5 bases from V and 10 bases from J, with 15 bases in between. The CDR3 DNA is TGCAGTGCTCGACAGGCGGGGGACGAGCAGTTCTTC. It is translated as CSARQAGDEQFF.

This clonotype was counted a few times. The chain carries TRBV7-9 and TRBJ2-3; a weak D match, TRBD1 (6 bases). CDR3 length: 12 amino acids. V lost 4 bases and J lost 6, with 8 bases in between. Germline V gene lookup returns CDR1 SEHNR and CDR2 FQNEAQ (reference sequence). CDR3 sequence (DNA): TGTGCCAGCAGCTCTCAGGGGGATACGCAGTATTTT. Translating it yields CASSSQGDTQYF.

The CDR3 region is CASRPQGVGYGYTF. The CDR3 DNA follows: TGTGCCAGCAGGCCACAGGGGGTGGGGTATGGCTACACCTTC. The gene calls are TRBV28 and TRBJ1-2; TRBD1 matches at 8 bases. Trimming cost V 6 bases and J 5 bases; bases outside gene matches: 8. CDR1 MDHEN and CDR2 SYDVKM come from the germline V gene. The CDR3 is made up of 14 amino acids.

This chain joins TRBV10-3 and TRBJ2-1; D not certain. The DNA end favors TRBJ2-7, so the J call may be wrong. This CDR3 region has 14 residues. Germline V gives CDR1 ENHRY, CDR2 SYGVKD. CDR3 sequence reads: CASRRPSSYNEQYF. The DNA for the CDR3 is TGTGCCAGTAGACGCCCAAGCTCCTACAATGAGCAGTACTTC.

The chain recombines TRBV4-2 with TRBJ2-1; 12 nucleotides align to TRBD2. Trimming at V came to 3 bases and at J to 6 bases, leaving 9 bases not matched to a gene. Germline loops: CDR1 LGHNA, CDR2 YNFKEQ. This CDR3 is built from 17 residues. CDR3 residues: CASSHGELAGGLNEQFF. In nucleotides, the CDR3 is TGTGCCAGCAGCCATGGAGAACTAGCGGGAGGTCTCAATGAGCAGTTCTTC.

In regard to this clonotype: This could be a read error, since a much larger clone is one nucleotide away. The V and J genes are TRBV5-1 and TRBJ1-2; the D is unclear. This CDR3 comprises 17 residues. Germline V lookup: CDR1 SGHRS, CDR2 YFSETQ. Trimming took off 1 base at V and 4 bases at J, with 20 bases between the two ends. CDR3 bases: TGCGCCAGCAGCTTGTTCGGGGAACCGCTAGCTAGCTATGGCTACACCTTC. It specifies CASSLFGEPLASYGYTF.

Regarding this clonotype: Given the absence of the conserved phenylalanine or tryptophan at the CDR3 end, a read error is likely. The chain has TRBV20-1 and TRBJ2-1; D is uncertain. The CDR3 runs to 15 residues. Germline assignment: CDR1 DFQATT and CDR2 SNEGSKA (reference sequence). Between the trimmed V and J ends, which lost 1 base and 7 bases, there was a span of 17 bases. The CDR3 sequence: CSARGVGSSFNEQFL. CDR3 DNA sequence: TGCAGTGCTAGAGGGGTCGGGTCCAGTTTTAATGAGCAGTTCTTA.

J is TRBJ2-3 and V is TRBV6-1; 9 bases map to TRBD2. This CDR3 comprises 17 residues. Germline V lookup: CDR1 MNHNS, CDR2 SASEGT. V gave up 4 bases and J gave up 4 bases; unmatched junction bases: 12. The CDR3 DNA reads as TGTGCCAGCAGTGGCCCGGGACTAGCCGCGGGGCCAGATACGCAGTATTTT. Amino acids: CASSGPGLAAGPDTQYF.

This clonotype was observed a few times. The genes are TRBV29-1 and TRBJ2-5, with D maybe TRBD2 (5 bases). The CDR3 is made up of 13 amino acids. The ends were cut back, 7 bases at V and 2 bases at J, with 14 bases in the middle. Germline CDR1 SQVTM, CDR2 ANQGSEA. This CDR3 reads CSAPGRGQETQYF. The DNA for the CDR3 is TGCAGCGCCCCGGGTCGAGGGCAAGAGACCCAGTACTTC.

The chain uses TRBV10-3 and TRBJ2-7, with a weak D call TRBD1 (6 bases). The germline V and J ends were trimmed by 0 bases and 6 bases, with 15 bases remaining between them. The CDR3 runs 15 residues. CDR1 is ENHRY, CDR2 SYGVKD, per germline. The CDR3 loop reads CAISESRQGSLEQYF. The DNA for the CDR3 is TGTGCCATCAGTGAGTCGCGGCAGGGGTCACTCGAGCAGTACTTC.